This T cell receptor beta chain was sequenced for a study of blood T cell repertoires in COVID-19. About the study: Sources were T cells, B-cell-depleted T cells, or PBMCs; the material itself was cDNA or gDNA.

The V segment lost 6 bases and the J segment 5 bases; nucleotides outside the gene matches: 5. The CDR3 sequence is 13 residues long. Germline V gene lookup returns CDR1 MDHEN and CDR2 SYDVKM. The method was immunoSEQ multiplex PCR; TCRdb's version includes in-frame clones alone and lacks a portion of them. The sample lists 180,000 or so clones; 80% were seen once. Sequenced material: PBMCs or T cells enriched from blood (not recorded which). This receptor was taken from a man in his 60s who had been exposed to COVID-19. The V and J genes are TRBV28 and TRBJ1-2, with 8 nucleotides matching TRBD1. CDR3: CASRTGVGYGYTF. CDR3 in DNA: TGTGCCAGCAGGACAGGGGTAGGGTATGGCTACACCTTC.